Following are 14 T cell receptor beta chains from one sample sequenced in a study of OX40 agonist ivuxolimab in advanced cancers. Method: immunoSEQ multiplex PCR; TCRdb's copy keeps in-frame clones and lacks some. The data show 90,000 to 150,000 clones, more than 80% seen once. The starting material was CD4+ or CD8+ T cells sorted from blood, obtained in a trial of the OX40 agonist ivuxolimab. The receptors were sampled from an adult with an advanced solid tumor such as melanoma, head and neck, liver or kidney cancer.

The V gene is TRBV6-4, the J gene TRBJ2-7; the D gene is possibly TRBD2 (5 bases). This CDR3 comprises 12 residues. Between the trimmed V and J ends, which lost 4 bases and 1 base, there was a span of 5 bases. Per the germline V gene, CDR1 is MRHNA and CDR2 is SNTAGT. The CDR3 protein is CASSGTSYEQYF. For the CDR3, the DNA is TGTGCCAGCAGTGGGACTTCCTACGAGCAGTACTTC.

The chain carries TRBV4-3 and TRBJ2-3, with 10 bases fitting TRBD1. Trimming removed 5 bases from V and 4 bases from J; junction bases left unmatched: 6. Germline V gene lookup returns CDR1 LGHNA and CDR2 YSLEER. The CDR3 is 15 residues long. The CDR3: CASSETGTGADTQYF. CDR3 sequence (DNA): TGCGCCAGCAGCGAGACCGGGACAGGGGCAGATACGCAGTATTTT.

This clone appeared a single time. The chain carries TRBV7-2 and TRBJ2-7, with a tentative D call TRBD2 (6 bases). Germline V gene sequence: CDR1 SGHTA, CDR2 FQGNSA. The length of the CDR3 is 13 residues. The ends were cut back, 1 base at V and 7 bases at J, with 11 bases in the middle. The CDR3 region has the DNA TGTGCCAGCAGCTTAGTTGAGGCGGGGGAGCAGTACTTC. It encodes CASSLVEAGEQYF.

V usage is TRBV27 and J usage is TRBJ2-5; no reliable D call. The ends were cut back, 2 bases at V and 7 bases at J, with 8 bases in the middle. This CDR3 has 12 amino acids. Germline V CDR1 and CDR2: MNHEY, SMNVEV (reference sequence). CDR3 region: CASSLIPATQYF. The CDR3 nucleotides are TGTGCCAGCAGTTTAATTCCCGCGACCCAGTACTTC.

The chain recombines TRBV28 with TRBJ1-1, with D unclear. Germline loops: CDR1 MDHEN, CDR2 SYDVKM. Trimming stripped 8 bases from V and 0 bases from J, with 16 bases between. This CDR3 is built from 15 residues. The CDR3 bases are TGTGCCAGCGGTTCTTATTCCGCTGTGAACACTGAAGCTTTCTTT. This encodes CASGSYSAVNTEAFF.

This sequence joins TRBV10-2 and TRBJ2-3; D might be TRBD2 (7 bases). The V and J ends lost 5 bases and 4 bases respectively, with 13 bases between them. This CDR3 comprises 14 residues. The germline V gene encodes CDR1 WSHSY and CDR2 SAAADI. CDR3 in amino acids: CASSRGGPPDTQYF. The CDR3 region has the DNA TGCGCCAGCAGTAGGGGGGGGCCACCAGATACGCAGTATTTT.

V usage is TRBV6-6 and J usage is TRBJ2-7; 12 nucleotides line up with TRBD2. The CDR3 has 15 amino acids. Losses at the gene ends were 7 bases for V and 1 base for J; bases not matched to a gene: 5. Germline V gives CDR1 MNHNY, CDR2 SVGAGI (reference sequence). The CDR3 nucleotides read TGTGCCAGCACCCCCGGGACTAGCGGGTCCTACGAGCAGTACTTC. Protein sequence: CASTPGTSGSYEQYF.

This sequence joins TRBV5-1 and TRBJ2-1; 8 bases match TRBD2. The length of the CDR3 is 15 residues. With 5 bases clipped from V and 3 bases from J, the junction kept 7 bases outside the gene matches. The germline V gene encodes CDR1 SGHRS and CDR2 YFSETQ. The CDR3 here is CASRRSGALYNEQFF. The CDR3 DNA reads as TGCGCCAGCAGGCGTAGCGGGGCCCTCTACAATGAGCAGTTCTTC.

The rearrangement joins TRBV9 to TRBJ2-3; 8 bases are a match to TRBD1. Germline V lookup: CDR1 SGDLS, CDR2 YYNGEE. Trimming took 2 bases from V and 3 from J; bases not matched to a gene: 5. The CDR3 has 15 residues. The CDR3 DNA reads TGTGCCAGCAGCGTCCAGACAGGGGTAACAGATACGCAGTATTTT. Translated, it gives CASSVQTGVTDTQYF.

The V gene is TRBV15, the J gene TRBJ2-7; the match to TRBD1 covers 9 bases. V shed 0 bases, J shed 5 bases, and the junction held 11 bases outside the gene matches. Germline V gene lookup returns CDR1 LNHNV and CDR2 YYDKDF (reference sequence). The CDR3 is made up of 17 amino acids. The CDR3 coding sequence is TGTGCCACCAGCAGAGATAAGACGGGACAGGGTATTAACGAGCAGTACTTC. It encodes CATSRDKTGQGINEQYF.

This rearrangement joins TRBV7-8 to TRBJ1-1, with D possibly matching TRBD1 (5 bases). Trimming cost V 2 bases and J 7 bases, with 14 bases left between them. The CDR3 extends over 14 amino acids. Germline V gene sequence: CDR1 SGHVS, CDR2 FQNEAQ. Here the CDR3 DNA reads TGTGCCAGCAGCTTAAGCAGAGTGGACATTGAAGCTTTCTTT. This encodes CASSLSRVDIEAFF.

This chain joins TRBV5-1 and TRBJ1-3; TRBD1 might be the D (5 bases). CDR3 length equals 14 residues. From germline, CDR1 is SGHRS and CDR2 YFSETQ. V lost 3 bases, J lost 4 bases, and 11 bases lay in between. In nucleotides, the CDR3 is TGCGCCAGCAGCTCAGGGTTGTCGGGAAACACCATATATTTT. This sequence encodes CASSSGLSGNTIYF.

The CDR3 sequence is CASSVQGGGELFF. The CDR3 bases are TGTGCCAGCAGTGTACAGGGGGGCGGGGAGCTGTTTTTT. The chain combines TRBV2 with TRBJ2-2; 8 bases agree with TRBD1. CDR3 length: 13 residues. V shed 4 bases and J 7 bases; nucleotides not matched to a gene: 2. Germline CDR1 and CDR2: SNHLY and FYNNEI.

This clone was seen more than once but under ten times. The V and J genes are TRBV30 and TRBJ1-1; D unresolved. This CDR3 has 13 amino acids. Germline V CDR1 and CDR2: GTSNPN, SVGIG (reference sequence). V gave up 2 bases and J gave up 4 bases, with 11 bases separating them. For the CDR3, the DNA is TGTGCCTGGAGTACTTTGGGCACCACTGAAGCTTTCTTT. Amino acid sequence: CAWSTLGTTEAFF. The full variable domain, completed using reference TRBV30 and TRBJ1-1, is SQTIHQWPATLVQPVGSPLSLECTVEGTSNPNLYWYRQAAGRGLQLLFYSVGIGQISSEVPQNLSASRPQDRQFILSSKKLLLSDSGFYLCAWSTLGTTEAFFGQGTRLTVV.